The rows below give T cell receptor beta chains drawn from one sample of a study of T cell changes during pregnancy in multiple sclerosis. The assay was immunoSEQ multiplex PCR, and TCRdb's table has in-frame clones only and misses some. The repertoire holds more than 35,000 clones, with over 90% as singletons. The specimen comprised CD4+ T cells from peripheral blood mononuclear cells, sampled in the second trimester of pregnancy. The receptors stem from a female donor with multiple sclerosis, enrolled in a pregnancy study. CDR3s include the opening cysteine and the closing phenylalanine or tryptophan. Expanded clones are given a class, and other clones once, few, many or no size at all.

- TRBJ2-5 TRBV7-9 CASSSLAGKPGQETQYF
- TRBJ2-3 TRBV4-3 CASSQEWGTGDTDTQYF
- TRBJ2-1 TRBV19 CASSQTYNEQFF
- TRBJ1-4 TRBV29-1 CSVRQGSNEKLFF
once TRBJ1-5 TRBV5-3 CARSHRQGPCNQPQHF
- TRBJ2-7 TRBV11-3 CASSLERGNSYEQYF
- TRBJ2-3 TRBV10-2 CASSPLAGGADTQYF
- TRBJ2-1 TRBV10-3 CAISVGQGPPSYNEQFF
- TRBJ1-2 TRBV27 CASSFRTGDYGYTF
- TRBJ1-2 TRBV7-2 CASSLGWSNGYTF
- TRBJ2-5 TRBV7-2 CASSLVDRGEETQYF